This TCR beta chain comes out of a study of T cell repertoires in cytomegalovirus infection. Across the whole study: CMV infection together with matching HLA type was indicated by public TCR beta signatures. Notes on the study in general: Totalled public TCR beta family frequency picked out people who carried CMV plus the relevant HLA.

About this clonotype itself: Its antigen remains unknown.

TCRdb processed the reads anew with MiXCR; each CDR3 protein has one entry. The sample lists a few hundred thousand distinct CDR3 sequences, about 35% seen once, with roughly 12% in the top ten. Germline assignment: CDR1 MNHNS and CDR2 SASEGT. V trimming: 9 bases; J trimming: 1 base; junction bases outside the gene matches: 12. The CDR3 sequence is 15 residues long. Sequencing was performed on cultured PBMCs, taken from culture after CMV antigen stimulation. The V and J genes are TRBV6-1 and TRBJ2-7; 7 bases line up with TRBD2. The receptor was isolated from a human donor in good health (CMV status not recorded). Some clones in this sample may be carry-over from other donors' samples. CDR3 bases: TGTGCCAGGGGTCTGGGGAGGGTGATATCCTACGAGCAGTACGTC. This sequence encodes CARGLGRVISYEQYV.